This T cell receptor beta chain appears in the sequencing data of a study of beta chain features in type 1 diabetes. Study outcomes and limitations: Within the patient group, naive, central memory and Treg TCRB repertoires appeared more similar to each other than within healthy donors. All four CD4+ subsets of Type 1 diabetes patients contained TCRB CDR3s that were moderately but significantly shorter.

Worth noting for this clone: The antigen remains undetermined.

CD4+ cells of the naive, central memory, regulatory and stem cell-like memory types were sorted via CD45RO/CCR7/CD25/CD127/CD95/CD27. The investigators reverse transcribed all of the isolated RNA, so they sequenced expressed TCRB transcripts. The study sequenced naive, central memory and regulatory T cell samples to an average of roughly 4 million reads. The method was immunoSEQ multiplex PCR; TCRdb's version includes in-frame clones alone and lacks a portion of them. The sample lists about 240,000 clones, about 25% occurring once. The sequenced sample consisted of central memory CD4+ T cells from blood. The clonotype originates from a man aged 30-40 years in good health.

The CDR3: CATYMLAGGTDTQYF. For the CDR3, the DNA is TGTGCCACTTACATGCTGGCCGGAGGCACAGATACGCAGTATTTT. The V call is TRBV6-1, the J call TRBJ2-3, with D hard to call. Germline CDR1 is MNHNS and CDR2 is SASEGT. The CDR3 consists of 15 residues. Trimming took 10 bases from V and 1 from J, leaving 18 bases between them.